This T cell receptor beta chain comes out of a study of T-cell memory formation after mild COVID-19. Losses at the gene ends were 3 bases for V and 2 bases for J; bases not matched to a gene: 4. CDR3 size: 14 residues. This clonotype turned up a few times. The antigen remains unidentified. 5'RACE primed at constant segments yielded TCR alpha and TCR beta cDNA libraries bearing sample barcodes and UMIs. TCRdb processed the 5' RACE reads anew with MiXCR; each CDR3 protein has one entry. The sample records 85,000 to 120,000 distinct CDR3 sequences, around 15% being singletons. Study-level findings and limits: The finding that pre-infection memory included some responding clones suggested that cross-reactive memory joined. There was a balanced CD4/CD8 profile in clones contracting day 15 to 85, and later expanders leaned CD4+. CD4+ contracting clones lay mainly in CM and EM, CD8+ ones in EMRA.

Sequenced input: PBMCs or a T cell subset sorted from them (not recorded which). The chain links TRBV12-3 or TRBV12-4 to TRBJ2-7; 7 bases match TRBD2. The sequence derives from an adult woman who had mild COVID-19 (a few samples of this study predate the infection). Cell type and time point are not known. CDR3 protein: CASSFGTSAYEQYF. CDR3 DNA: TGTGCCAGCAGTTTTGGTACTAGCGCCTACGAGCAGTACTTC.